These 16 T cell receptor beta chains share one sample of origin, sequenced in a study of T cell responses to AZD1222 COVID-19 vaccine. Sequencing used immunoSEQ multiplex PCR; TCRdb keeps in-frame clones, though not all of them. The table has approximately 110,000 clones, more than 70% seen once. The sequencing used peripheral blood, collected on day 0 of AZD1222 vaccination. The source of these receptors is an adult in good health.

The CDR3 bases are TGTGCCAGCAGCTTAGGCCTCTGGGCTACTGACGAGCAGTACTTC. Protein: CASSLGLWATDEQYF. This chain links TRBV7-9 with TRBJ2-7, with no clear D. The ends were cut back, 1 base at V and 5 bases at J, with 15 bases in the middle. The CDR3 runs 15 residues. Germline CDR1 SEHNR, CDR2 FQNEAQ (reference sequence).

The chain combines TRBV27 with TRBJ2-5; TRBD1 is a possible D gene (6 bases). The length of the CDR3 is 13 residues. The germline gives CDR1 MNHEY, CDR2 SMNVEV (reference sequence). Trimming stripped 7 bases from V and 4 bases from J, with 13 bases between. CDR3 sequence reads: CASTSTGRETQYF. The CDR3 region has the DNA TGTGCCAGCACCTCAACAGGGCGAGAGACCCAGTACTTC.

This chain links TRBV24-1 with TRBJ2-5; D unresolved. Trimming took 2 bases from V and 0 from J, leaving 6 bases between them. This CDR3 comprises 14 residues. The germline V gene encodes CDR1 KGHDR and CDR2 SFDVKD. The CDR3 coding sequence is TGTGCCACCAGTGATTCCGCGAACCAAGAGACCCAGTACTTC. This translates into CATSDSANQETQYF.

The chain recombines TRBV5-6 with TRBJ1-1; TRBD1 matches at 7 bases. The length of the CDR3 is 16 residues. Losses at the gene ends were 0 bases for V and 6 bases for J; bases not matched to a gene: 11. The germline gives CDR1 SGHDT, CDR2 YYEEEE. This chain's CDR3 is CASSLGRGRIVAEAFF. The CDR3 nucleotides are TGTGCCAGCAGCTTGGGAAGGGGGCGAATAGTTGCTGAAGCTTTCTTT. Full variable domain (rest looked up from reference TRBV5-6 and TRBJ1-1): DAGVTQSPTHLIKTRGQQVTLRCSPKSGHDTVSWYQQALGQGPQFIFQYYEEEERQRGNFPDRFSGHQFPNYSSELNVNALLLGDSALYLCASSLGRGRIVAEAFFGQGTRLTVV.

In its sample, this clone was seen once. This rearrangement joins TRBV2 to TRBJ1-1; D is unclear. The V gene lost 7 bases and the J gene lost 5 bases, with 11 bases spanning the gap. CDR1 is SNHLY and CDR2 is FYNNEI in the germline V gene. The CDR3 spans 12 residues. CDR3: CASTAGGTEAFF. The CDR3 DNA reads as TGTGCCAGCACGGCAGGAGGAACTGAAGCTTTCTTT.

The rearrangement uses TRBV24-1 and TRBJ2-5; TRBD1 matches 8 bases. Trimming took 7 bases from V and 5 from J; bases not matched to a gene: 8. CDR3 length equals 14 residues. Germline CDR1 and CDR2: KGHDR and SFDVKD. CDR3 DNA: TGTGCCACCAGCGGACAGGGACCTTTGGAGACCCAGTACTTC. It translates to CATSGQGPLETQYF.

Here the CDR3 DNA reads TGTGCCAGCAGCGTGGGGGGAGGCAGAGTTTTTATCATTCAGTACTTC. Its translation: CASSVGGGRVFIIQYF. The chain employs TRBV7-2 and TRBJ2-4; D is possibly TRBD2 (6 bases). V was pared by 5 bases and J by 9 bases, with 23 bases between. CDR1 is SGHTA and CDR2 is FQGNSA in the germline V gene. The CDR3 has 16 amino acids.

The chain carries TRBV7-9 and TRBJ1-2; no clear D. CDR1 is SEHNR, CDR2 FQNEAQ, per germline (reference sequence). V was trimmed by 6 bases and J by 0 bases, leaving 17 bases between them. This CDR3 spans 16 amino acids. DNA for the CDR3: TGTGCCAGCAGTCGACCGATCTCCCAAGCTAACTATGGCTACACCTTC. Amino acid sequence: CASSRPISQANYGYTF.

The chain uses TRBV12-3 or TRBV12-4 and TRBJ2-7; weak D call: TRBD1 (5 bases). V shed 2 bases and J shed 1 base, with 6 bases lying between them. The CDR3 runs to 13 residues. The CDR3 DNA is TGTGCCAGCAGTTTACAGGGTTCCTACGAGCAGTACTTC. As protein: CASSLQGSYEQYF.

The CDR3 loop is CASSLSPRPGNTIYF. As DNA, the CDR3 is TGTGCCAGCAGCTTGTCTCCGCGACCTGGAAACACCATATATTTT. V gene TRBV5-4 combines with J gene TRBJ1-3, with no clear D. Trimming cost V 1 base and J 2 bases, with 10 bases left between them. Looked up from germline, CDR1 is SGHNT and CDR2 is YYREEE (reference sequence). This CDR3 comprises 15 residues.

The chain links TRBV27 to TRBJ1-1; 8 bases fit TRBD1. V trimming: 4 bases; J trimming: 1 base; junction bases outside the gene matches: 5. Germline V gene sequence: CDR1 MNHEY, CDR2 SMNVEV (reference sequence). The CDR3 totals 15 residues. The CDR3 DNA reads as TGTGCCAGCAGTTCTGGGGGACAGGAGAACACTGAAGCTTTCTTT. Translating gives CASSSGGQENTEAFF.

The DNA for the CDR3 is TGTGCCAGCAGCGTCCAAGGGGATGGGACCTACGAGCAGTACTTC. Amino acid sequence: CASSVQGDGTYEQYF. The rearrangement links TRBV9 to TRBJ2-7; TRBD1 is a possible D gene (5 bases). The CDR3 contains 15 residues. Germline loops: CDR1 SGDLS, CDR2 YYNGEE. Deletions cut 2 bases from V and 2 bases from J, with 14 bases between.

The chain employs TRBV7-9 and TRBJ1-1; TRBD1 matches 7 bases. The CDR3 consists of 18 residues. V was pared by 2 bases and J by 0 bases, with 12 bases of the junction left unmatched. The germline V gene encodes CDR1 SEHNR and CDR2 FQNEAQ (reference sequence). CDR3 residues: CASSLLLSGTAMNTEAFF. The DNA of the CDR3 is TGTGCCAGCAGCTTATTATTAAGCGGGACAGCCATGAACACTGAAGCTTTCTTT.

The rearrangement uses TRBV15 and TRBJ2-1; no reliable D call. In germline, CDR1 is LNHNV, CDR2 YYDKDF (reference sequence). The CDR3 extends over 12 amino acids. Trimming removed 1 base from V and 10 bases from J, with 8 bases in between. For the CDR3, the DNA is TGTGCCACCAGCAGAGCTCGTAGAGAGCAGTTCTTC. This sequence encodes CATSRARREQFF.

The genes are TRBV12-3 or TRBV12-4 and TRBJ1-1, with D possibly TRBD1 on 5 matching bases. V was trimmed by 7 bases and J by 3 bases, leaving 12 bases between them. The CDR3 length is 13 residues. DNA for the CDR3: TGTGCCAGCAAACCCGGGGACTACACTGAAGCTTTCTTT. This codes for CASKPGDYTEAFF.

This clone was seen a few times. The V gene is TRBV19, the J gene TRBJ2-7; the D gene is possibly TRBD1 (5 bases). V was trimmed by 5 bases and J by 6 bases, leaving 11 bases between them. Germline values: CDR1 LNHDA, CDR2 SQIVND (reference sequence). The CDR3 has 12 residues. This CDR3 is CASSHRSREQYF. As DNA, the CDR3 is TGTGCCAGTAGTCACAGGTCGCGCGAGCAGTACTTC.